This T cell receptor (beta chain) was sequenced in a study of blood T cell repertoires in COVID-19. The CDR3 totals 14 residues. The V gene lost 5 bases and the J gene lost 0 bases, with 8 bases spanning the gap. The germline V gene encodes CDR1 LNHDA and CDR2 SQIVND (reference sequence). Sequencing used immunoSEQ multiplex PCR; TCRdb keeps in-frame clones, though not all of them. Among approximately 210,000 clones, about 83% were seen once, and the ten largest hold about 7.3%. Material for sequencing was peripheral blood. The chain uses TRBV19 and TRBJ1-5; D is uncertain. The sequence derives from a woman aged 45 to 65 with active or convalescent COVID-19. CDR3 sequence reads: CASSGQASNQPQHF. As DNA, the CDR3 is TGTGCCAGTAGTGGGCAGGCTAGCAATCAGCCCCAGCATTTT.